Listed here are 19 T cell receptor beta chains from one sample, sequenced in a study of blood T cell repertoires in COVID-19 (dated by TCRdb to about 2020). The library came from the immunoSEQ multiplex PCR assay. TCRdb took over this immuneACCESS table, retaining in-frame rearrangements with V and J assigned. Such tables are incomplete; in checked studies, under half of the missing clones stem from an unresolved V gene, and the remainder is unexplained. Within this sample are some 200,000 clones, with 75% to 80% of them counted one time only. Approximately 9% of the sample goes to the ten largest clones. The specimen sequenced was peripheral blood. The source of these receptors is a woman in her fifties or sixties with active or convalescent COVID-19.

Notes on this clone: Compared with germline, one end of the junction differs, possibly owing to a read error. The J gene is TRBJ1-1, the V gene TRBV12-3 or TRBV12-4, with D perhaps TRBD1 (6 bases). CDR3 length: 13 residues. The CDR3 sequence: CASSSQGTTDAFF. The CDR3 region has the DNA TGTGCCAGCAGTTCGCAGGGGACCACTGATGCTTTCTTT.

The genes are TRBV7-9 and TRBJ2-2, with D tentatively TRBD2 (6 bases). CDR1 and CDR2 from the germline V gene are SEHNR and FQNEAQ (reference sequence). Deletions cut 3 bases from V and 3 bases from J, with 14 bases between. There are 16 residues in the CDR3. CDR3 nucleotides: TGTGCCAGCAGCTTCTCAGGGAGGAGTGACACCGGGGAGCTGTTTTTT. Its protein is CASSFSGRSDTGELFF.

The chain has TRBV6-6 and TRBJ2-7, with TRBD2 identical over 7 bases. This CDR3 is 15 amino acids long. Germline CDR1 MNHNY, CDR2 SVGAGI (reference sequence). Trimming took 5 bases from V and 2 from J; bases not matched to a gene: 9. CDR3 region: CASSNTGGSTYEQYF. CDR3 nucleotides: TGTGCCAGCAGTAACACGGGGGGTAGCACCTACGAGCAGTACTTC.

Only one count was recorded for this clone. The chain carries TRBV5-1 and TRBJ2-3; TRBD2 agrees at 16 bases. Germline-derived CDR1 and CDR2 are SGHRS and YFSETQ. Unmatched junction bases numbered 6, after V lost 0 bases and J lost 5 bases. CDR3 length: 18 amino acids. CDR3 nucleotide sequence: TGCGCCAGCAGCTTGGAGGGACTAGCGGGAGGGCCTGAAGATACGCAGTATTTT. Translating it yields CASSLEGLAGGPEDTQYF.

The DNA for the CDR3 is TGTGCCAGCATCCTGGGGGGGGAGCACACAGATACGCAGTATTTT. This gives the protein CASILGGEHTDTQYF. The chain joins TRBV28 to TRBJ2-3, with TRBD2 matching 7 bases. V lost 7 bases, J lost 2 bases, and 9 bases stayed unmatched. The CDR3 consists of 15 residues. The germline V gene has CDR1 MDHEN and CDR2 SYDVKM.

The chain carries TRBV7-2 and TRBJ1-2, with TRBD1 identical over 9 bases. This CDR3 has 16 amino acids. Trimming took 1 base from V and 3 from J; bases not matched to a gene: 6. Germline V lookup: CDR1 SGHTA, CDR2 FQGNSA. The CDR3 reads CASSLGGTGTYYGYTF. The CDR3 nucleotides read TGTGCCAGCAGCTTAGGGGGGACAGGGACTTACTATGGCTACACCTTC.

This chain links TRBV7-2 with TRBJ2-5; weak D call: TRBD2 (7 bases). The CDR3 has 14 residues. The V gene lost 10 bases and the J gene lost 4 bases, with 19 bases spanning the gap. CDR1 is SGHTA, CDR2 FQGNSA, per germline. The DNA of the CDR3 is TGTGCCACCCTATTGGGGGGGGCCGGAGAGACCCAGTACTTC. This sequence encodes CATLLGGAGETQYF.

This sequence joins TRBV2 and TRBJ1-6; D remains unclear. V was pared by 9 bases and J by 7 bases, with 13 bases between. The germline V gene encodes CDR1 SNHLY and CDR2 FYNNEI. The CDR3 sequence is 13 residues long. CDR3 protein: CARGWNANSPLHF. In DNA, the CDR3 is TGTGCCAGGGGCTGGAACGCGAATTCACCCCTCCACTTT.

This clone showed up just a few times. The rearrangement links TRBV4-2 to TRBJ2-5; the D gene is possibly TRBD1 (6 bases). Trimming shortened V by 2 bases and J by 3 bases, and 22 bases separated the two germline ends. There are 18 residues in the CDR3. Germline assignment: CDR1 LGHNA and CDR2 YNFKEQ. CDR3 in amino acids: CASSQWNRASPGEETQYF. CDR3 nucleotides: TGTGCCAGCAGCCAATGGAACAGGGCCTCCCCAGGGGAAGAGACCCAGTACTTC.

The V and J genes are TRBV7-9 and TRBJ1-5; D is ambiguous. The V end lost 1 base, the J end lost 6 bases, and 7 bases lay between the germline ends. Per germline, CDR1 SEHNR and CDR2 FQNEAQ (reference sequence). This CDR3 has 13 residues. This chain's CDR3 is CASSLGFGQPQHF. CDR3 sequence (DNA): TGTGCCAGCAGCTTAGGGTTCGGTCAGCCCCAGCATTTT.

This chain joins TRBV29-1 and TRBJ1-1; D call uncertain. Trimming cost V 3 bases and J 8 bases, with 7 bases left between them. CDR1 and CDR2 (germline): SQVTM, ANQGSEA. The length of the CDR3 is 10 residues. CDR3 sequence reads: CSVEYGEAFF. The CDR3 DNA sequence: TGCAGCGTTGAGTACGGGGAAGCTTTCTTT.

This clone was observed a handful of times. The chain combines TRBV7-2 with TRBJ1-3, with D possibly TRBD1 on 5 matching bases. Germline CDR1 is SGHTA and CDR2 is FQGNSA. V lost 5 bases, J lost 4 bases, and 15 bases lay in between. The CDR3 consists of 15 residues. The DNA for the CDR3 is TGTGCCAGCAGCCCCGATCAGGGTCAGGGAAACACCATATATTTT. Translating gives CASSPDQGQGNTIYF.

This clone showed up just a few times. J is TRBJ1-1 and V is TRBV29-1; D is unclear. The CDR3 loop spans 18 amino acids. Trimming removed 5 bases at V and 6 bases at J, with 31 bases between. Germline CDR1 reads SQVTM; CDR2 reads ANQGSEA. The CDR3 region has the DNA TGCAGCGTTCGGCTGGGAGACCGGGCTTTACGGAGCACCGCTGAAGCTTTCTTT. Translating gives CSVRLGDRALRSTAEAFF. Supplemented by reference TRBV29-1 and TRBJ1-1, the full variable domain reads SAVISQKPSRDICQRGTSLTIQCQVDSQVTMMFWYRQQPGQSLTLIATANQGSEATYESGFVIDKFPISRPNLTFSTLTVSNMSPEDSSIYLCSVRLGDRALRSTAEAFFGQGTRLTVV.

V is TRBV18 and J is TRBJ2-2; D is perhaps TRBD2 (5 bases). The CDR3 extends over 16 amino acids. The V end was cut by 1 base, the J end by 4 bases, with 13 bases between. Germline V gene lookup returns CDR1 KGHSH and CDR2 LQKENI. Here the CDR3 DNA reads TGTGCCAGCTCACCACGAACCAGCGGAAGCACCGGGGAGCTGTTTTTT. This codes for CASSPRTSGSTGELFF.

The sample holds many counts of this clone. This sequence joins TRBV9 and TRBJ1-5, with a weak D call TRBD1 (5 bases). The CDR3 has 13 residues. Germline CDR1 is SGDLS and CDR2 is YYNGEE. Trimming shortened V by 2 bases and J by 9 bases, and 12 bases separated the two germline ends. This CDR3 is CASSVRGMGPQHF. The CDR3 DNA sequence: TGTGCCAGCAGCGTCCGGGGGATGGGGCCCCAGCATTTT. The entire variable domain, with the rest obtained from reference TRBV9 and TRBJ1-5, is as follows: DSGVTQTPKHLITATGQRVTLRCSPRSGDLSVYWYQQSLDQGLQFLIQYYNGEERAKGNILERFSAQQFPDLHSELNLSSLELGDSALYFCASSVRGMGPQHFGDGTRLSIL.

The V gene is TRBV7-2, the J gene TRBJ2-1; 12 bases match TRBD2. CDR1 and CDR2 from the germline V gene are SGHTA and FQGNSA. The CDR3 totals 17 residues. Germline trimming cut 1 base from V and 7 bases from J; bases unmatched to any gene: 8. Here the CDR3 DNA reads TGTGCCAGCAGCTTAGGGGCTAGCGGGGGGGTGCGGAATGAGCAGTTCTTC. Protein sequence: CASSLGASGGVRNEQFF.

In its sample, this clone was seen a few times. The J gene is TRBJ1-1, the V gene TRBV6-2 or TRBV6-3, with D perhaps TRBD1 (5 bases). V lost 6 bases and J 1 base, leaving 12 bases between the germline ends. CDR1 MNHEY and CDR2 SVGEGT come from the germline V gene. This CDR3 region has 14 residues. CDR3 region: CASSRTSRNTEAFF. The CDR3 region has the DNA TGTGCCAGCAGCCGGACAAGCAGGAACACTGAAGCTTTCTTT.

The gene calls are TRBV2 and TRBJ1-6, with D hard to call. The germline gives CDR1 SNHLY, CDR2 FYNNEI. The ends were cut back, 3 bases at V and 2 bases at J, with 11 bases in the middle. The CDR3 runs to 16 residues. This CDR3 is CASSDPTVTYNSPLHF. For the CDR3, the DNA is TGTGCCAGCAGTGACCCCACAGTCACCTATAATTCACCCCTCCACTTT. Filled out from reference TRBV2 and TRBJ1-6, the complete variable domain reads EPEVTQTPSHQVTQMGQEVILRCVPISNHLYFYWYRQILGQKVEFLVSFYNNEISEKSEIFDDQFSVERPDGSNFTLKIRSTKLEDSAMYFCASSDPTVTYNSPLHFGNGTRLTVT.

J is TRBJ1-5 and V is TRBV5-5; weak D call: TRBD1 (6 bases). CDR1 SGHKS and CDR2 YYEKEE come from the germline V gene (reference sequence). Trimming removed 0 bases at V and 4 bases at J, with 17 bases between. This CDR3 is built from 17 residues. In nucleotides, the CDR3 is TGTGCCAGCAGCTTGGTTTCGGACAGCGGCTTAAATCAGCCCCAGCATTTT. This translates into CASSLVSDSGLNQPQHF. Full variable domain (remainder filled in from reference TRBV5-5 and TRBJ1-5): DAGVTQSPTHLIKTRGQQVTLRCSPISGHKSVSWYQQVLGQGPQFIFQYYEKEERGRGNFPDRFSARQFPNYSSELNVNALLLGDSALYLCASSLVSDSGLNQPQHFGDGTRLSIL.